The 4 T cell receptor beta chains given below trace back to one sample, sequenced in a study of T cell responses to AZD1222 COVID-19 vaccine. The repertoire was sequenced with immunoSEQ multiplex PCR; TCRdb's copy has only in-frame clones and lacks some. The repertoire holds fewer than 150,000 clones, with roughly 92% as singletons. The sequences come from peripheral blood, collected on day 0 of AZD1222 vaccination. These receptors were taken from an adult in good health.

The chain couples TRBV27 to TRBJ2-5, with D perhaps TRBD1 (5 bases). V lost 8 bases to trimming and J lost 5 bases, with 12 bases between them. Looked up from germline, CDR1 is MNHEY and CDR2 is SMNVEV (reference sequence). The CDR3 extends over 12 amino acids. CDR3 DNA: TGTGCCAGCGGTAGGGGTCGGGAGACCCAGTACTTC. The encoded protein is CASGRGRETQYF.

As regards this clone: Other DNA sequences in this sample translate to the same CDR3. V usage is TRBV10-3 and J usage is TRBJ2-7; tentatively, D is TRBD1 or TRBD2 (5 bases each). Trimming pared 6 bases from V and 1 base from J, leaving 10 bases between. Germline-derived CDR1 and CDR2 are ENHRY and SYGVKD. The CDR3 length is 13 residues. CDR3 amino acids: CAISEGRSYEQYF. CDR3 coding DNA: TGTGCCATCAGCGAGGGACGATCCTACGAGCAGTACTTC.

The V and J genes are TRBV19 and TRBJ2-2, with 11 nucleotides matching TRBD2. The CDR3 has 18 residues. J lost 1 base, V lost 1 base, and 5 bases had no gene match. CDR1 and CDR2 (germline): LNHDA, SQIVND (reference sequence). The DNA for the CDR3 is TGTGCCAGTAGTATAGGCGCTAGCGGGGGGAAGAACACCGGGGAGCTGTTTTTT. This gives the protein CASSIGASGGKNTGELFF.

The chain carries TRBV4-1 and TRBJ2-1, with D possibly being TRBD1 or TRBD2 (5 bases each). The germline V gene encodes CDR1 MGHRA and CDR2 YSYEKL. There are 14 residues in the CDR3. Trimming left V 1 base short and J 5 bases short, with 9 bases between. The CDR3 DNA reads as TGCGCCAGCAGCCAAGTTGGGACCGACAATGAGCAGTTCTTC. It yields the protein CASSQVGTDNEQFF.